The clone carrying this T cell receptor beta chain was seen only a few times. The antigen is unknown. The data stem from a study of response to subunit inactivated influenza vaccine. Points from the study as a whole: Each seasonal influenza vaccination recruits few new T cells, the authors suggested.

MiXCR, run by TCRdb on the RT-PCR reads, gives a single entry per CDR3 protein. The sample lists about 240,000 distinct CDR3 sequences; 12% were seen once. CDR3 length equals 15 residues. The V end lost 0 bases, the J end lost 6 bases, and 13 bases lay between the germline ends. The origin of this receptor is a middle-aged man who received an inactivated influenza vaccine. The chain recombines TRBV12-3 or TRBV12-4 with TRBJ2-3; weak D call: TRBD1 (5 bases). This specimen was non-naive T cells sorted from PBMCs, taken 14 days before vaccination. CDR3 in DNA: TGTGCCAGCAGTTTAGCTGCTAGACAGATGGATACGCAGTATTTT. Encoded protein: CASSLAARQMDTQYF.